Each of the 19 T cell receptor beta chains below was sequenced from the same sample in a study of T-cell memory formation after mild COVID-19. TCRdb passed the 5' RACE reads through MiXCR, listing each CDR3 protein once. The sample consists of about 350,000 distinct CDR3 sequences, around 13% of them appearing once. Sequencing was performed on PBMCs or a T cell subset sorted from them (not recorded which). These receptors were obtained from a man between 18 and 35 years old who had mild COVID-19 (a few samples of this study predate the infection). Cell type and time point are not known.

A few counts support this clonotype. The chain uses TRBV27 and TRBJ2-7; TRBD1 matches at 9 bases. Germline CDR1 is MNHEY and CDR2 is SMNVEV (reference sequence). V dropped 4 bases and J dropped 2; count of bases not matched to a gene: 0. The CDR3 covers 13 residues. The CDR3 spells CASSYRGPYEQYF. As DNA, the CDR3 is TGTGCCAGCAGTTACAGGGGGCCCTACGAGCAGTACTTC.

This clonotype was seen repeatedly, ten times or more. CDR3 sequence reads: CASSPNQETQYF. The CDR3 nucleotides are TGCGCCAGCAGCCCAAACCAAGAGACCCAGTACTTC. This chain links TRBV5-1 with TRBJ2-5, with D hard to call. V dropped 4 bases and J dropped 0 bases, with 4 bases sitting between them. Germline CDR1 is SGHRS and CDR2 is YFSETQ. The CDR3 extends over 12 amino acids.

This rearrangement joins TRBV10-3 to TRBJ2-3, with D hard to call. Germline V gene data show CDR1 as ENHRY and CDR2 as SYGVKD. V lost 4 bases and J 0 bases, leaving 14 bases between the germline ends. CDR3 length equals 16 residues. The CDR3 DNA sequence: TGTGCCATCAGTGGGGGATACCCCGCTAGCACAGATACGCAGTATTTT. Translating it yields CAISGGYPASTDTQYF.

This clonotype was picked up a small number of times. CDR3 nucleotide sequence: TGTGCCAGCAGACTGCAAATTTCCGGTGCAGATACGCAGTATTTT. This gives the protein CASRLQISGADTQYF. The chain combines TRBV6-2 or TRBV6-3 with TRBJ2-3; D remains ambiguous. Germline-derived CDR1 and CDR2 are MNHEY and SVGEGT. V shed 6 bases and J shed 4 bases, with 17 bases lying between them. The CDR3 length is 15 residues.

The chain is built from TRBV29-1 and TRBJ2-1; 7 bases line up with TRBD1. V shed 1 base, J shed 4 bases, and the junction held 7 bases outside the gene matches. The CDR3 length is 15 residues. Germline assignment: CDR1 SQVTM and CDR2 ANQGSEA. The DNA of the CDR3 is TGCAGCGTTGAAGGCACAGGGGCGGCATACAATGAGCAGTTCTTC. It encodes CSVEGTGAAYNEQFF.

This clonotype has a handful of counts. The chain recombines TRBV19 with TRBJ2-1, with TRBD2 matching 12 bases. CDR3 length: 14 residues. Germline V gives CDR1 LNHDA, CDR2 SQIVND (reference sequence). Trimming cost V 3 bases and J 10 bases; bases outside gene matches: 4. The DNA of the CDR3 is TGTGCCAGTAGTATCCAAACTAGCGGGGGGGAGCAGTTCTTC. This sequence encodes CASSIQTSGGEQFF. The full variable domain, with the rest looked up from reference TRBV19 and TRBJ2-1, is DGGITQSPKYLFRKEGQNVTLSCEQNLNHDAMYWYRQDPGQGLRLIYYSQIVNDFQKGDIAEGYSVSREKKESFPLTVTSAQKNPTAFYLCASSIQTSGGEQFFGPGTRLTVL.

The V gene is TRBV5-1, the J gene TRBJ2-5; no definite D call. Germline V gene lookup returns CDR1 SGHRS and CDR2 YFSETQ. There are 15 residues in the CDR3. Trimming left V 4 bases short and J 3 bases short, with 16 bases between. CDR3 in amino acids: CASSATFTGEETQYF. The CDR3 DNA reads TGCGCCAGCAGCGCCACTTTTACCGGAGAAGAGACCCAGTACTTC.

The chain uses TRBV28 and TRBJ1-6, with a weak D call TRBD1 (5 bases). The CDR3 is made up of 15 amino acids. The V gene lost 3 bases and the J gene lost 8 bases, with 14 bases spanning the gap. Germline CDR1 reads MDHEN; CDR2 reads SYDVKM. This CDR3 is CASSLSGRMDSPLHF. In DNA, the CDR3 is TGTGCCAGCAGTTTGTCAGGGAGGATGGATTCACCCCTCCACTTT.

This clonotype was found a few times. The CDR3 DNA reads TGTGCCAGCAAAATACTAGGCTCCTACAATGAGCAGTTCTTC. Translated: CASKILGSYNEQFF. The chain is built from TRBV6-5 and TRBJ2-1, with D tentatively TRBD2 (5 bases). Per the germline V gene, CDR1 is MNHEY and CDR2 is SVGAGI. The CDR3 has 14 residues. V gave up 7 bases and J gave up 0 bases, with 10 bases separating them.

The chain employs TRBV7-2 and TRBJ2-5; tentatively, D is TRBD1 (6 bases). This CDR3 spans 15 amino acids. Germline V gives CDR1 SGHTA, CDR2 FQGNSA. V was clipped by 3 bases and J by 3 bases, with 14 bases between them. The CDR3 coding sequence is TGTGCCAGCAGCTTGAGGGCCGCAGGGGAAGAGACCCAGTACTTC. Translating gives CASSLRAAGEETQYF.

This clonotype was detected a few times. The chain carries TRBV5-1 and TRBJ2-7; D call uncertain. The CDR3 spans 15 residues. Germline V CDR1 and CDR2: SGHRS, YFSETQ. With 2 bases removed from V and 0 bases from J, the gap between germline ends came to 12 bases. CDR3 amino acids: CASSLEPGYSYEQYF. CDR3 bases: TGCGCCAGCAGCTTAGAGCCGGGCTACTCCTACGAGCAGTACTTC.

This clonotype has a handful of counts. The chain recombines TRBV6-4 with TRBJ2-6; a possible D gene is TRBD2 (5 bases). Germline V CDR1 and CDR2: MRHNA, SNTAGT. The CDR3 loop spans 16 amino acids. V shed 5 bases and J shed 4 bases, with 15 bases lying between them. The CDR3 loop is CASSLNPGSGANVLTF. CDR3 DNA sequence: TGTGCCAGCAGTCTCAACCCGGGGTCAGGGGCCAACGTCCTGACTTTC.

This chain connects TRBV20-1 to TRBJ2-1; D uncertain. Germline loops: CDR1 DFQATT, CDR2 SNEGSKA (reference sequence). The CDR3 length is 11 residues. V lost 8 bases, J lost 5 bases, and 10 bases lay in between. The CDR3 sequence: CSSILNNEQFF. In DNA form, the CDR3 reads TGCAGTAGTATACTTAACAATGAGCAGTTCTTC.

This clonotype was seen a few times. CDR3 loop: CASSLGVNEKLFF. CDR3 coding DNA: TGTGCCAGCAGCTTAGGAGTAAATGAAAAACTGTTTTTT. V usage is TRBV7-9 and J usage is TRBJ1-4; D call uncertain. CDR1 is SEHNR and CDR2 is FQNEAQ in the germline V gene (reference sequence). Trimming removed 1 base at V and 5 bases at J, with 5 bases between. The CDR3 is made up of 13 amino acids.

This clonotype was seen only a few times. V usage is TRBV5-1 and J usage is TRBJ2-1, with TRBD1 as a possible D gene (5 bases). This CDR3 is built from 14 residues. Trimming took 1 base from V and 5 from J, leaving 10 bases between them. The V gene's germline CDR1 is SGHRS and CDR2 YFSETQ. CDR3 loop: CASSLMGPNNEQFF. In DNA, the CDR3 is TGCGCCAGCAGCTTGATGGGGCCGAACAATGAGCAGTTCTTC.

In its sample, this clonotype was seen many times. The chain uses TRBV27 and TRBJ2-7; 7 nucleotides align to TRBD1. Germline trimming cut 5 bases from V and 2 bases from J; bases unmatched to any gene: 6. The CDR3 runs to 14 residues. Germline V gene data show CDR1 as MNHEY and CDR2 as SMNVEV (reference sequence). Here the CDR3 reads CASSPMTGTYEQYF. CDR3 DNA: TGTGCCAGCAGTCCCATGACAGGGACCTACGAGCAGTACTTC.

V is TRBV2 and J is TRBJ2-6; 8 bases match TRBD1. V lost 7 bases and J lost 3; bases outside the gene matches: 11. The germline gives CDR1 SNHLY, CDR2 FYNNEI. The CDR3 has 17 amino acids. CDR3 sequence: CASKGRQGSLGANVLTF. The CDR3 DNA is TGTGCCAGCAAGGGTAGACAGGGGAGTCTTGGGGCCAACGTCCTGACTTTC.

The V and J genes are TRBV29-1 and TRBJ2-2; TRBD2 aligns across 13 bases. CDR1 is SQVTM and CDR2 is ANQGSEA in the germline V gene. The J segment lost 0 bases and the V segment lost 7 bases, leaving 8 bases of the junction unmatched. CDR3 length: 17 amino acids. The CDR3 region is CSGRTSGGITNTGELFF. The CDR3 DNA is TGCAGCGGTCGGACTAGCGGGGGCATCACGAACACCGGGGAGCTGTTTTTT.

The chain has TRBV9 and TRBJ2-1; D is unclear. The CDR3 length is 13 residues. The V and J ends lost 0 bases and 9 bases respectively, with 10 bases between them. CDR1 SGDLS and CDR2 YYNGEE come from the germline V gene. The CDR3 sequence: CASSVVPSSEQFF. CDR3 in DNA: TGTGCCAGCAGCGTAGTTCCATCAAGTGAGCAGTTCTTC.